The clone carrying this T cell receptor beta chain turned up a few times. Its target is not known. Central memory, naive, regulatory and stem cell-like memory CD4+ cells were sorted by CD45RO/CCR7/CD25/CD127/CD95/CD27. The CDR3 extends over 14 amino acids. CDR1 and CDR2 (germline): SNHLY, FYNNEI. Trimming took off 8 bases at V and 0 bases at J, with 11 bases between the two ends. This sample is drawn from a study of beta chain features in type 1 diabetes. The study, taken as a whole, reports: In all four CD4+ subsets, TCRB CDR3 length was significantly, moderately reduced in type 1 diabetes.

Reverse transcribing all isolated RNA meant expressed TCRB transcripts were sequenced. Roughly 3.4 million reads were obtained on average from naive, central memory and regulatory T cell samples. The data were produced by immunoSEQ multiplex PCR, yet TCRdb's version contains in-frame clones alone and is incomplete. The table has more than 250,000 clones, approximately 15% seen once. The sample taken for sequencing was naive CD4+ T cells from blood. The TCR originated in a man younger than 35 with type 1 diabetes. V gene TRBV2 combines with J gene TRBJ2-1, with a possible D match to TRBD2 (5 bases). The CDR3 DNA follows: TGTGCCAGCGGTCGGGGTACCTCCTACAATGAGCAGTTCTTC. This sequence encodes CASGRGTSYNEQFF.